Listed below are T cell receptor beta chains from one sample, sequenced in a study of blood T cell repertoires in COVID-19. Using immunoSEQ multiplex PCR, the repertoire was profiled, and TCRdb retains in-frame clones only, with some absent. The profile shows over 110,000 clones, over 75% of them singletons. Sequenced: PBMCs or T cells enriched from blood (not recorded which). These receptors were collected from a man aged 50 to 60 in a cohort exposed to, infected with or recovered from COVID-19 (not recorded which). The conserved cysteine and the conserved F or W are not part of the CDR3 here. The D gene is left open where the match is weak. For some rows the clone size is stated as once, few or many, or as a class when expanded; others skip it.

d_call	v_call	cdr3_length	clone_size	cdr3_aa
TRBD2	TRBV6-4	14	few	ASSYDSGDVPLEQF
TRBD1	TRBV6-5	14	.	ASSYDPGQGGYGYT
TRBD1	TRBV7-2	13	.	ASSPRTGGNQPQH
.	TRBV27	11	once	ASSLWPTQEAF
.	TRBV7-2	15	.	ASSLRRPGFKNTEAF
TRBD2	TRBV11-3	14	.	ASSLAASGGGNEQF
.	TRBV7-2	13	.	ASSFNTGNTGELF
TRBD1	TRBV29-1	11	.	SASQGESTEAF
.	TRBV6-5	11	.	ASSYSTGWPQH
TRBD1	TRBV5-8	15	.	ASSLATGKGANQPQH
.	TRBV6-2/TRBV6-3	13	once	ASSYPRELNTEAF
TRBD2	TRBV14	10	.	ASSPTSGRQY
.	TRBV30	11	.	AWSGKRNQPQH
.	TRBV13	14	.	ASSPSVALSGNTIY
.	TRBV7-9	11	.	ASSPRPTGELF
TRBD1	TRBV5-1	13	.	ASSLRQGAYNEQF
TRBD1	TRBV28	13	.	ASSKPGQGANEQF
.	TRBV28	12	.	ASSFPTQTDTQY
.	TRBV6-6	8	once	ASGAQPQH
TRBD1	TRBV28	11	.	ASSSGTGGGYT
TRBD1	TRBV10-3	12	.	ATAGTGLTYEQY
TRBD2	TRBV2	14	.	ASSEGGGSPTDTQY
TRBD1	TRBV19	13	.	ASVDDRGPGEKLF
.	TRBV6-5	12	.	ASSRREAYNEQF
.	TRBV2	13	.	ASSGEAKPTYEQY
.	TRBV9	12	.	ASSTEDFDNEQF
TRBD1	TRBV7-8	13	.	ASSDRGTGNEKLF
TRBD1	TRBV24-1	11	.	ATSDPNRGHQH
TRBD2	TRBV19	19	.	ASSSTGRRTSGAANTGELF
.	TRBV7-9	10	.	ASSIQGEPQH
TRBD2	TRBV28	14	once	ASRSTSGGNTGELF
.	TRBV20-1	9	many	SARDNGELF
.	TRBV10-1	13	.	ASSPTSPSYNEQF
.	TRBV9	10	few	ASSVAQGYYT
.	TRBV18	13	.	ASSPPSSGALVAF
TRBD1	TRBV15	13	.	ATSTNRGEGYRYT